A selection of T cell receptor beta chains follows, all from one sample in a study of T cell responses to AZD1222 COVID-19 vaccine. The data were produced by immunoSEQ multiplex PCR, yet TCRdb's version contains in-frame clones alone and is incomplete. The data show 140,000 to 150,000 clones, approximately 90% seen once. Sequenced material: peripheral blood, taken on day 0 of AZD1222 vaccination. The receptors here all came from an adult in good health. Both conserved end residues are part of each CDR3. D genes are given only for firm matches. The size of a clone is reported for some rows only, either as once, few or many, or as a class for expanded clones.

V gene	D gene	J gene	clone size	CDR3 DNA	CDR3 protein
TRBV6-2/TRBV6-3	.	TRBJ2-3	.	TGTGCCAGCAGTTCAACAGGTGCCACAGATACGCAGTATTTT	CASSSTGATDTQYF
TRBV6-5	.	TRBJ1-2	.	TGTGCTAGCGTGGGGCGAGGCTATGGCTACACCTTC	CASVGRGYGYTF
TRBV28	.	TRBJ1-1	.	TGTGCCAGCAGTTTTGATACATTGAACACTGAAGCTTTCTTT	CASSFDTLNTEAFF
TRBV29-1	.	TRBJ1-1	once	TGCAGCGGGACTCTGGGAGGTAACACTGAAGCTTTCTTT	CSGTLGGNTEAFF
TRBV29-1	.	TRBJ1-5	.	TGCAGCGTTGCAGGGACTGATCAGCCCCAGCATTTT	CSVAGTDQPQHF
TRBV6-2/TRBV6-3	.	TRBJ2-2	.	TGTGCCAGCACCCCCCTGCCCCCGGGAGGGGAGCTGTTTTTT	CASTPLPPGGELFF
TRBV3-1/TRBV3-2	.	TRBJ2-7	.	TGTGCCAGCAGCCAAGAAGTCGCGCAGCCCTCCTACGAGCAGTACTTC	CASSQEVAQPSYEQYF
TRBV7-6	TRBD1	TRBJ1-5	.	TGTGCCAGCAGCTTAACCCGGGACAGGGGTTCGTATAGCAATCAGCCCCAGCATTTT	CASSLTRDRGSYSNQPQHF
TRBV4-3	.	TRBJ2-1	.	TGCGCCAGCAGCCAAGGTAGGACAGCCAACAATGAGCAGTTCTTC	CASSQGRTANNEQFF
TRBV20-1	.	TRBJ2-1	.	TGCAGTGCTAGAGTCTCCTATGAGCAGTTCTTC	CSARVSYEQFF
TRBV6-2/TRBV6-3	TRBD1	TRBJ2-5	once	TGTGCCAGCAGTCAACAGGGGGAGACCCAGTACTTC	CASSQQGETQYF
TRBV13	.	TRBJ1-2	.	TGTGCCAGCAGCTTAGATTCAGGGCCAAGCGGCTACACCTTC	CASSLDSGPSGYTF
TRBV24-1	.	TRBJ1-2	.	TGTGCCACCAGTGATTTCGGTGGGGGCTACACCTTC	CATSDFGGGYTF
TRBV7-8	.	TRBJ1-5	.	TGTGCCAGCAGCTACATACAGGGAGATCAGCCCCAGCATTTT	CASSYIQGDQPQHF
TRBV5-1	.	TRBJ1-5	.	TGCGCCAGCAGCTTGGCCCAGGGTGAGCAGCCCCAGCATTTT	CASSLAQGEQPQHF
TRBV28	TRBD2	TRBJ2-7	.	TGTGCCAGCAGTTTTATGCTAGCGGGATCCTACGAGCAGTACTTC	CASSFMLAGSYEQYF
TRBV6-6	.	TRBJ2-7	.	TGTGCCAGGGACATGGGGCTCTCCTACGAGCAGTACTTC	CARDMGLSYEQYF
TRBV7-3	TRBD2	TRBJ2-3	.	TGTGCCAGCAGCCCCCTAGGAGCGGGGGGGCCGGATACGCAGTATTTT	CASSPLGAGGPDTQYF
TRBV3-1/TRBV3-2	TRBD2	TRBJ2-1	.	TGTGCCAGCAGCCAGCGACTAGCCTGTGAGCAGTTCTTC	CASSQRLACEQFF
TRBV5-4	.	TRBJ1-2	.	TGTGCCAGCAGCTTTGAGAATGGCTACACCTTC	CASSFENGYTF
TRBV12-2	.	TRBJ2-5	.	TGTGCAAGTCGCATGATACTAGGGGTGCCCAACGAGACCCAGTACTTC	CASRMILGVPNETQYF
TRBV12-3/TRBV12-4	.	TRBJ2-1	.	TGTGCCACCCAGGGTATCTCCTACAATGAGCAGTTCTTC	CATQGISYNEQFF
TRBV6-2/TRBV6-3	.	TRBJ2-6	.	TGTGCCAGCAGCCCTACCAGGGGAGCCAACGTCCTGACTTTC	CASSPTRGANVLTF
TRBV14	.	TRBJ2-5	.	TGTGCCAGCAGCCAAGGAAGGGCAACCCAGTACTTC	CASSQGRATQYF
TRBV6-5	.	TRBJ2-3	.	TGTGCCAGCAGTTATGCAGTCACAGATACGCAGTATTTT	CASSYAVTDTQYF
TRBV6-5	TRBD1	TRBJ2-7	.	TGTGCCAGCACTTGGGGGACAGGTGCCTCCTACGAGCAGTACTTC	CASTWGTGASYEQYF
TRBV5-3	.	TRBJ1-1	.	TGTGCCAGAAGCTTGCTCCGGGGAGGGGACACTGAAGCTTTCTTT	CARSLLRGGDTEAFF
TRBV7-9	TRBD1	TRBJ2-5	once	TGTGCCAGCAGCTTCGGGGACAGGGTATTGCAAGAGACCCAGTACTTC	CASSFGDRVLQETQYF
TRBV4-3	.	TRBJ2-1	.	TGCGCCAGCAGCCAAGATCTGACAGGTGAGGCTTACAATGAGCAGTTCTTC	CASSQDLTGEAYNEQFF
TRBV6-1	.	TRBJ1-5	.	TGTGCCAGCAGTGAAAATAGTATAGGGATAAATCAGCCCCAGCATTTT	CASSENSIGINQPQHF
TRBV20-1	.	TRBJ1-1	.	TGCAGTGCTAGCGGTGGCCCTGAAGCTTTCTTT	CSASGGPEAFF
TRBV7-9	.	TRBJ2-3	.	TGTGCCAGCAGCTTAACGGGCACAGATACGCAGTATTTT	CASSLTGTDTQYF
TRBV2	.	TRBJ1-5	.	TGTGCCAGCAGTAGGCGGGGGCAGCCCCAGCATTTT	CASSRRGQPQHF
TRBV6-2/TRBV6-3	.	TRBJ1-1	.	TGTGCCAGCAGTATCCGGGTCCACACTGAAGCTTTCTTT	CASSIRVHTEAFF
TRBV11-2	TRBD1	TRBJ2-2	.	TGTGCCAGCAGCCCACAGGGGGTGGCGACGGGCGGGGAGCTGTTTTTT	CASSPQGVATGGELFF
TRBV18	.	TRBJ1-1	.	TGTGCCAGCTCACCCCTGGTCAGGAACACTGAAGCTTTCTTT	CASSPLVRNTEAFF
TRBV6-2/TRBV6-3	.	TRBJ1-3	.	TGTGCCAGCAGCCAATTGATGAATTCTCCTGGAAACACCATATATTTT	CASSQLMNSPGNTIYF
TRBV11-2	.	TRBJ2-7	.	TGTGCCAGCAGCTTAGATAGGTGGCGGAGCTCCTACGAGCAGTACTTC	CASSLDRWRSSYEQYF
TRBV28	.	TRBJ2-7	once	TGTGCCAGCAGCTTTAGTACCGGACTTAACTACGAGCAGTACTTC	CASSFSTGLNYEQYF
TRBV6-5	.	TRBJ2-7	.	TGTGCCAGCACTACCAACCAGGGGTTGTGGTACTTC	CASTTNQGLWYF
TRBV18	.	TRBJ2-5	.	TGTGCCAGCTCGCGGGACCCTCAAGAGACCCAGTACTTC	CASSRDPQETQYF
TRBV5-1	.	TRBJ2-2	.	TGCGCCAGCAGCTCCTCGGGGGCCGACACGAACACCGGGGAGCTGTTTTTT	CASSSSGADTNTGELFF
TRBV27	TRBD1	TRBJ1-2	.	TGTGCCAGCAGTTGGGCCGGGACAGGGGGCGGTGGCTACACCTTC	CASSWAGTGGGGYTF
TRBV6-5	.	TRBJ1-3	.	TGTGCCAGCAGTTACAACGGCAACTCTGGAAACACCATATATTTT	CASSYNGNSGNTIYF
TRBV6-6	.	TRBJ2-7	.	TGTGCCAGCAGAAACAGCGTCTACGAGCAGTACTTC	CASRNSVYEQYF